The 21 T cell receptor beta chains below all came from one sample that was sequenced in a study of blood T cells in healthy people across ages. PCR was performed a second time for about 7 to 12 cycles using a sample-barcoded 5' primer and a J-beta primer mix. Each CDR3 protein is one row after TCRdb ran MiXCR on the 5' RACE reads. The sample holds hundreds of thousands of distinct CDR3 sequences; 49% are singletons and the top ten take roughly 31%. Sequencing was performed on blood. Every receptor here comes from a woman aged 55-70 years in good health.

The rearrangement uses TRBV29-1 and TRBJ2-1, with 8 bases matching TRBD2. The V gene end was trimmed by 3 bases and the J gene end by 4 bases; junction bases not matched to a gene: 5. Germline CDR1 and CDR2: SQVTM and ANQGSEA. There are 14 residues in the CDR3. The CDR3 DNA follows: TGCAGCGTTGATCCCGGGAGGGCTTACAATGAGCAGTTCTTC. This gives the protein CSVDPGRAYNEQFF.

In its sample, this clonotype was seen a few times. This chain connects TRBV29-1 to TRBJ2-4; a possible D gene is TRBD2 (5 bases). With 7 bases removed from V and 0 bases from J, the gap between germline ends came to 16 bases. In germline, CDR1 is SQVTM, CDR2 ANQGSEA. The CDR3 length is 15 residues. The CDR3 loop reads CSAAPSLIAKNIQYF. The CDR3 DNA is TGCAGCGCGGCTCCTAGCCTTATAGCCAAAAACATTCAGTACTTC.

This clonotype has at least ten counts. The CDR3 nucleotides read TGCAGCGTTGAAAAACAGAACCAAGAGACCCAGTACTTC. It encodes CSVEKQNQETQYF. The chain recombines TRBV29-1 with TRBJ2-5; D not certain. CDR3 length equals 13 residues. The ends were cut back, 2 bases at V and 0 bases at J, with 7 bases in the middle. CDR1 is SQVTM and CDR2 is ANQGSEA in the germline V gene.

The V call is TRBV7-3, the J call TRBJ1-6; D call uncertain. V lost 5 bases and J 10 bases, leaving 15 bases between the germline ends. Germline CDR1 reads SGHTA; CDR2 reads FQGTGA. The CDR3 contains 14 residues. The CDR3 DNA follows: TGTGCCAGCAGCCTCCGGGCCCAGCGATCACCCCTCCACTTT. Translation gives CASSLRAQRSPLHF.

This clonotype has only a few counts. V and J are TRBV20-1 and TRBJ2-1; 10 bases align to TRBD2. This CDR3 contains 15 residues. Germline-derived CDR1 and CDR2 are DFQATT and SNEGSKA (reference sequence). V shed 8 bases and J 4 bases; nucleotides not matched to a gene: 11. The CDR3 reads CSRPSRTSGYNEQFF. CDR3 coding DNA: TGCAGTCGCCCTTCGAGGACTAGCGGTTACAATGAGCAGTTCTTC.

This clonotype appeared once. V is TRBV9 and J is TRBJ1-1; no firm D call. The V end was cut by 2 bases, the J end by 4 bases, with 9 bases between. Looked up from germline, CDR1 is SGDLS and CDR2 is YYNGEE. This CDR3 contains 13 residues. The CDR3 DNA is TGTGCCAGCAGCGTTTTGGGATTCACTGAAGCTTTCTTT. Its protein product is CASSVLGFTEAFF.

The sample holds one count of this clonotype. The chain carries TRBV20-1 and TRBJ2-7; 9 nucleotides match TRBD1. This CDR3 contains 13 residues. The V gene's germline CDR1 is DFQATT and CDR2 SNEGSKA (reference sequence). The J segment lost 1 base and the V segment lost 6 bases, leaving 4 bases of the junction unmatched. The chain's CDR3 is CSAMTGGSYEQYF. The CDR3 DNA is TGCAGTGCCATGACAGGGGGGTCCTACGAGCAGTACTTC.

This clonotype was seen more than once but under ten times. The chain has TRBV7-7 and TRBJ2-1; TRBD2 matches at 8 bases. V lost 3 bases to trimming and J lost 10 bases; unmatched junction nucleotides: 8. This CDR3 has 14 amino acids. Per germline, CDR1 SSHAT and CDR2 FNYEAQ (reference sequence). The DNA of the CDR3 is TGTGCCAGCAGCTTTCAAGCGGGAGCGAAGGAGCAGTTCTTC. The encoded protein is CASSFQAGAKEQFF.

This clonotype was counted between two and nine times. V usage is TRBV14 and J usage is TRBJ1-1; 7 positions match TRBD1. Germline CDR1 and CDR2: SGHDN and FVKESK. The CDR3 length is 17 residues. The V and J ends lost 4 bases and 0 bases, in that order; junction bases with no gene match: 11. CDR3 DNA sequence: TGTGCCAGCAGCCTAAATATCATTCAGGGGGTGAACACTGAAGCTTTCTTT. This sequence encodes CASSLNIIQGVNTEAFF.

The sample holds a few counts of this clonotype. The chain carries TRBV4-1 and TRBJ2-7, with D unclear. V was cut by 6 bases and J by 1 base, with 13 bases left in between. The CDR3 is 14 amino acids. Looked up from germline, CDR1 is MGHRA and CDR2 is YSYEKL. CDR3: CASSPKLRSYEQYF. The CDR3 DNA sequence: TGCGCCAGCAGTCCTAAACTTCGTTCCTACGAGCAGTACTTC.

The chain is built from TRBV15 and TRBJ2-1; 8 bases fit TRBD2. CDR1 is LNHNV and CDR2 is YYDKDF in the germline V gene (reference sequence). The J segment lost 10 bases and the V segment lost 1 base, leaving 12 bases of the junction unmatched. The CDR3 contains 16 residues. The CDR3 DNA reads TGTGCCACCAGCAGAGGAGGAGGACTAGCAGCGACGGAGCAGTTCTTC. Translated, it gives CATSRGGGLAATEQFF.

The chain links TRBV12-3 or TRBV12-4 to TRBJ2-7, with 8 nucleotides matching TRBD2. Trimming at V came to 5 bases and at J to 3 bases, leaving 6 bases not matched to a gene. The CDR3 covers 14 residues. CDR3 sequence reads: CASSGSGEGYEQYF. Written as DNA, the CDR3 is TGTGCCAGCAGTGGTAGCGGGGAGGGCTACGAGCAGTACTTC.

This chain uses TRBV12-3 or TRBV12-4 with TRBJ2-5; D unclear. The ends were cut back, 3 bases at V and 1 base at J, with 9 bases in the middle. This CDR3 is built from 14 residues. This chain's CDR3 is CASSFPGTQETQYF. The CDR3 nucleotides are TGTGCCAGCAGTTTTCCCGGCACCCAAGAGACCCAGTACTTC.

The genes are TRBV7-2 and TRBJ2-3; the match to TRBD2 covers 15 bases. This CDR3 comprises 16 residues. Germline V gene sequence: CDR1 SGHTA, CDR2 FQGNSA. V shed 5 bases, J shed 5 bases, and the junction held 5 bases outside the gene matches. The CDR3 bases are TGTGCCAGCAGCCATTGGGGACTAGCGGGAGGAGATACGCAGTATTTT. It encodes CASSHWGLAGGDTQYF.

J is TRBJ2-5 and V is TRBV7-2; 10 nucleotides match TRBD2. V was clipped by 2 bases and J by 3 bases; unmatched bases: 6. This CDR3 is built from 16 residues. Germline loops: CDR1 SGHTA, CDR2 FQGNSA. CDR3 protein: CASSLIRLAGEETQYF. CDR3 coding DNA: TGTGCCAGCAGCTTAATTCGGCTAGCGGGGGAAGAGACCCAGTACTTC. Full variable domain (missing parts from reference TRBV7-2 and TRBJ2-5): GAGVSQSPSNKVTEKGKDVELRCDPISGHTALYWYRQSLGQGLEFLIYFQGNSAPDKSGLPSDRFSAERTGGSVSTLTIQRTQQEDSAVYLCASSLIRLAGEETQYFGPGTRLLVL.

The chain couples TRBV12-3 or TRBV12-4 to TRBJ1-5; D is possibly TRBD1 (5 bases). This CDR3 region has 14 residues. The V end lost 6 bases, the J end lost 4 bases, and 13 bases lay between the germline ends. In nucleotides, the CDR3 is TGTGCCAGCAGCCAGCAGGGTGGGAATCAGCCCCAGCATTTT. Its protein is CASSQQGGNQPQHF.

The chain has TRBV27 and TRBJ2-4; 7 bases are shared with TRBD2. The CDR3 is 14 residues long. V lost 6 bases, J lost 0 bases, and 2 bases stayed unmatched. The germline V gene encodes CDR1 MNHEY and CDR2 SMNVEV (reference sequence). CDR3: CASRGGLAKNIQYF. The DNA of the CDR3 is TGTGCCAGCAGGGGAGGGCTAGCCAAAAACATTCAGTACTTC.

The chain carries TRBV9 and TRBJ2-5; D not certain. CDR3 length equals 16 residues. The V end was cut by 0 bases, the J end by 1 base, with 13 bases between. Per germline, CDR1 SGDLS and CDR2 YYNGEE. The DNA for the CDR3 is TGTGCCAGCAGCGTAGCTAATTTGCAATCCCAAGAGACCCAGTACTTC. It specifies CASSVANLQSQETQYF. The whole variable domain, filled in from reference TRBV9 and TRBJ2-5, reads DSGVTQTPKHLITATGQRVTLRCSPRSGDLSVYWYQQSLDQGLQFLIQYYNGEERAKGNILERFSAQQFPDLHSELNLSSLELGDSALYFCASSVANLQSQETQYFGPGTRLLVL.

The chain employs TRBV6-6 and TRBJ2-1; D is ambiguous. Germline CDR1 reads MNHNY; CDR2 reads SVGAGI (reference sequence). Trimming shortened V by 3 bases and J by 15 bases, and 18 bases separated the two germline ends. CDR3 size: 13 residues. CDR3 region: CASSYGPGPSGFF. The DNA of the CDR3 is TGTGCCAGCAGTTATGGCCCCGGTCCCTCGGGGTTCTTC.

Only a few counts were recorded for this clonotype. The CDR3 DNA reads as TGCAGTGCTAGAGATCCCAGAACGGGCTCCTACAATGAGCAGTTCTTC. Translated, it gives CSARDPRTGSYNEQFF. The chain is built from TRBV20-1 and TRBJ2-1, with unresolved D. Germline CDR1 DFQATT, CDR2 SNEGSKA (reference sequence). Trimming stripped 0 bases from V and 0 bases from J, with 12 bases between. The CDR3 is made up of 16 amino acids.

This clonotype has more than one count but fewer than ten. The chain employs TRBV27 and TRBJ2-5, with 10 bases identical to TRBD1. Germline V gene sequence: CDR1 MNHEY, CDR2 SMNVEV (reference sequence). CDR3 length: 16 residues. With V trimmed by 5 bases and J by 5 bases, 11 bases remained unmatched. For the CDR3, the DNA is TGTGCCAGCAGTCCTCAAGCGACAGGGGGCCTGGAGACCCAGTACTTC. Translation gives CASSPQATGGLETQYF.